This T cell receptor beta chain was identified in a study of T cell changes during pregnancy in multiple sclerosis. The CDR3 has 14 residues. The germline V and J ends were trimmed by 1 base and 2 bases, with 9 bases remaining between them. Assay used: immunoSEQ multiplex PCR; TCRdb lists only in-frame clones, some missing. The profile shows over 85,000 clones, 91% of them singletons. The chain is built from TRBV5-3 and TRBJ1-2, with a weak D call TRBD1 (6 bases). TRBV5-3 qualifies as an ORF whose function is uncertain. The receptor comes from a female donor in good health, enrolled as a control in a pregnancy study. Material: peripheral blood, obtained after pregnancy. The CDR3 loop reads CARSLITGNYGYTF. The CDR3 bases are TGTGCCAGAAGCTTGATCACAGGGAACTATGGCTACACCTTC.